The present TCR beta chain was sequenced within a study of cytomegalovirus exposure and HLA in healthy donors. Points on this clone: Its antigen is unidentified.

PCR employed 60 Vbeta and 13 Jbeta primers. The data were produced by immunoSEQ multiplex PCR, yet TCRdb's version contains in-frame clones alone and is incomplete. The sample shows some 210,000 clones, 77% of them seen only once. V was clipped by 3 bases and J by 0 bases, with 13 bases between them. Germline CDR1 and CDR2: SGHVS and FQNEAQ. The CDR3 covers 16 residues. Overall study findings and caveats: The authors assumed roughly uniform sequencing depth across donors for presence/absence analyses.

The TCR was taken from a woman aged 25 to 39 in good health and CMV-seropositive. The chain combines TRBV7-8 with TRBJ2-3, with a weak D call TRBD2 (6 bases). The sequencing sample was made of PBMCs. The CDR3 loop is CASSFPSASSTDTQYF. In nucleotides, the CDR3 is TGTGCCAGCAGCTTCCCTAGCGCCTCTAGCACAGATACGCAGTATTTT.